This T cell receptor (beta chain) was identified in a study of blood T cell repertoires in COVID-19. As for the study in general: The United States, Italy and Spain provided the acute and convalescent COVID-19 samples.

Cohort placement rested on clinical history that participants reported themselves. Assay used: immunoSEQ multiplex PCR; TCRdb lists only in-frame clones, some missing. The table has approximately 360,000 clones, less than 90% seen once. The CDR3 is made up of 15 amino acids. Looked up from germline, CDR1 is LNHDA and CDR2 is SQIVND (reference sequence). Trimming took off 1 base at V and 3 bases at J, with 13 bases between the two ends. The sequence was obtained from a woman between 45 and 65 years old who had recovered from COVID-19. The rearrangement uses TRBV19 and TRBJ2-7, with D perhaps TRBD1 (7 bases). Sequenced: PBMCs or T cells enriched from blood (not recorded which). In DNA form, the CDR3 reads TGTGCCAGTAGTATAGGGGGGGACAGTTTCTACGAGCAGTACTTC. Translating gives CASSIGGDSFYEQYF.